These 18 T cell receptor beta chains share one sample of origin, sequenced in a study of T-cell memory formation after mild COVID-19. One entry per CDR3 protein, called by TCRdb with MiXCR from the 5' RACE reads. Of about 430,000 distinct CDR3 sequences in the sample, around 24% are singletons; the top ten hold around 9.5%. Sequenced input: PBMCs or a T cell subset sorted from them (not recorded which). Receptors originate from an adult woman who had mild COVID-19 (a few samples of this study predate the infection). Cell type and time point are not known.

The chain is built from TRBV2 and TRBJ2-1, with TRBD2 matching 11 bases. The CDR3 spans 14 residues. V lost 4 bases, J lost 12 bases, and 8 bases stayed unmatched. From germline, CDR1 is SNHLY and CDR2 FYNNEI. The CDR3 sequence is CASSVYLAGGTQFF. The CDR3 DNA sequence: TGTGCCAGCAGTGTGTACCTAGCGGGGGGAACGCAGTTCTTC.

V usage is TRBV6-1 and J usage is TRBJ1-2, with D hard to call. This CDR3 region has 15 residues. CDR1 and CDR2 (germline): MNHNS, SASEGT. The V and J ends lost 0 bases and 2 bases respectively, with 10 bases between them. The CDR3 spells CASSEALLGNYGYTF. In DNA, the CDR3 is TGTGCCAGCAGTGAAGCCCTCCTAGGGAACTATGGCTACACCTTC.

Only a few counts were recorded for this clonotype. The CDR3 DNA is TGTGCCAGCAGTTTTCTTCGCGGGCGGGCTAACTATGGCTACACCTTC. It is translated as CASSFLRGRANYGYTF. The gene calls are TRBV27 and TRBJ1-2, with no clear D. V lost 3 bases, J lost 0 bases, and 14 bases lay in between. CDR1 is MNHEY, CDR2 SMNVEV, per germline (reference sequence). This CDR3 comprises 16 residues.

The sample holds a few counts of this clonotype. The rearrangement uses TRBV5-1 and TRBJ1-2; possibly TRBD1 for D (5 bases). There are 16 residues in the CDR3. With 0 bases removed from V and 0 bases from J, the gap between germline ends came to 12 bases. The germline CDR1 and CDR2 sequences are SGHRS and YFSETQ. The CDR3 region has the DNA TGCGCCAGCAGCTTGGCCGCAGGGAAGCCTAACTATGGCTACACCTTC. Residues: CASSLAAGKPNYGYTF. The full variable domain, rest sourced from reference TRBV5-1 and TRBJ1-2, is KAGVTQTPRYLIKTRGQQVTLSCSPISGHRSVSWYQQTPGQGLQFLFEYFSETQRNKGNFPGRFSGRQFSNSRSEMNVSTLELGDSALYLCASSLAAGKPNYGYTFGSGTRLTVV.

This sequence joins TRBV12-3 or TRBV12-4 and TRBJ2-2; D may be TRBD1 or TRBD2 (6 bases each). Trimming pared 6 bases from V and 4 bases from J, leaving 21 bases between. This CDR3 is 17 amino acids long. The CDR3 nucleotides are TGTGCCAGCAGCCCTGTGGGCCGGGGGCGCGTCACCGGGGAGCTGTTTTTT. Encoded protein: CASSPVGRGRVTGELFF.

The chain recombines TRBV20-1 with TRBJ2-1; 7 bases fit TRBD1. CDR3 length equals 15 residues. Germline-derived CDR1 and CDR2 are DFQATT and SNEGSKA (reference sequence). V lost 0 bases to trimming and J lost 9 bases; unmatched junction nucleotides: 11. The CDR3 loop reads CSARDPQVRDSEQFF. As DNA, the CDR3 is TGCAGTGCTAGAGATCCCCAGGTCAGGGACAGTGAGCAGTTCTTC.

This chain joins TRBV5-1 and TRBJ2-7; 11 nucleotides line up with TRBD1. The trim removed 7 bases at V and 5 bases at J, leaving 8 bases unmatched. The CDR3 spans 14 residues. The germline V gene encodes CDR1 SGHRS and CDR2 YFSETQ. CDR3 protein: CASHRDRGSDEQYF. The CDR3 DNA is TGCGCCAGCCACCGGGACAGGGGGTCGGACGAGCAGTACTTC.

CDR3 residues: CASSRTQGTNEQYF. CDR3 nucleotide sequence: TGTGCCAGCAGCCGAACACAGGGTACCAACGAGCAGTACTTC. The chain links TRBV6-2 or TRBV6-3 to TRBJ2-7; perhaps TRBD1 as D (6 bases). Trimming took off 6 bases at V and 5 bases at J, with 17 bases between the two ends. The CDR3 is made up of 14 amino acids. Germline V gives CDR1 MNHEY, CDR2 SVGEGT.

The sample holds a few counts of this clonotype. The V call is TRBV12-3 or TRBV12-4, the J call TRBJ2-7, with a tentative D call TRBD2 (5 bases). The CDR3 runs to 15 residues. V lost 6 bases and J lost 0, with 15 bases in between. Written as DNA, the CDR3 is TGTGCCAGCAGCCCAAGAGCGGCATACTCCTACGAGCAGTACTTC. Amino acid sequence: CASSPRAAYSYEQYF.

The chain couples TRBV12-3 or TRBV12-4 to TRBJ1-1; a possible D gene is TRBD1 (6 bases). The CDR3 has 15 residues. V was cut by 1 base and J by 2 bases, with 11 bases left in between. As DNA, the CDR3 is TGTGCCAGCAGTTTAGGGCGGACAGTCAACACTGAAGCTTTCTTT. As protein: CASSLGRTVNTEAFF.

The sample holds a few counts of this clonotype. CDR3 loop: CASSLLSGNEAFF. In nucleotides, the CDR3 is TGTGCCAGCAGCTTACTCTCAGGAAATGAAGCTTTCTTT. The chain recombines TRBV7-6 with TRBJ1-1; D is unclear. Per the germline V gene, CDR1 is SGHVS and CDR2 is FNYEAQ. The CDR3 sequence is 13 residues long. The V gene lost 2 bases and the J gene lost 7 bases, with 11 bases spanning the gap.

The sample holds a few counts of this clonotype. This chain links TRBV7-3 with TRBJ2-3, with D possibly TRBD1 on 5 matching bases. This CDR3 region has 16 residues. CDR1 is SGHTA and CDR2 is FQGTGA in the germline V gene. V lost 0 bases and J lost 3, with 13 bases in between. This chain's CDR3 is CASSLTEGVGTDTQYF. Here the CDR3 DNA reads TGTGCCAGCAGCTTAACAGAAGGGGTAGGAACAGATACGCAGTATTTT. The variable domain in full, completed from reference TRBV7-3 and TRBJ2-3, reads GAGVSQTPSNKVTEKGKYVELRCDPISGHTALYWYRQSLGQGPEFLIYFQGTGAADDSGLPNDRFFAVRPEGSVSTLKIQRTERGDSAVYLCASSLTEGVGTDTQYFGPGTRLTVL.

The CDR3 DNA reads as TGTGCCAGCAGCCCGCACCCCGGGACAGGCAACACCGGGGAGCTGTTTTTT. Translated, it gives CASSPHPGTGNTGELFF. The V and J genes are TRBV4-2 and TRBJ2-2; TRBD1 matches 8 bases. The V segment lost 4 bases and the J segment 2 bases; nucleotides outside the gene matches: 9. CDR1 and CDR2 (germline): LGHNA, YNFKEQ. The CDR3 has 17 amino acids.

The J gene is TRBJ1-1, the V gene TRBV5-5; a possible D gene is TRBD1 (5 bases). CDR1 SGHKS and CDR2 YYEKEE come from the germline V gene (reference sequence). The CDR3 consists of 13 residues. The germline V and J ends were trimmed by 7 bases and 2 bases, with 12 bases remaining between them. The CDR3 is CASYWGSNTEAFF. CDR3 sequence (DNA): TGTGCCAGCTACTGGGGGTCTAACACTGAAGCTTTCTTT.

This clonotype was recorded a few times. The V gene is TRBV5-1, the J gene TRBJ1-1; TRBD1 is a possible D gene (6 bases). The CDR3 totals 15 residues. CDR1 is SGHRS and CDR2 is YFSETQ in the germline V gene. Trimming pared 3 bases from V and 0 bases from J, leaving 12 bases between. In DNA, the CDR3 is TGCGCCAGCAGCTGGGGGGACACTATGAACACTGAAGCTTTCTTT. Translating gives CASSWGDTMNTEAFF. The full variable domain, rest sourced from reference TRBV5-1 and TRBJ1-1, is KAGVTQTPRYLIKTRGQQVTLSCSPISGHRSVSWYQQTPGQGLQFLFEYFSETQRNKGNFPGRFSGRQFSNSRSEMNVSTLELGDSALYLCASSWGDTMNTEAFFGQGTRLTVV.

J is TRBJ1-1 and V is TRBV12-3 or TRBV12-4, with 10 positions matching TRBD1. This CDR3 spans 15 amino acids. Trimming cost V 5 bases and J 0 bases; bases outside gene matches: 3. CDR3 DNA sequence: TGTGCCAGCAGTGGGACAGGGGATTTGAACACTGAAGCTTTCTTT. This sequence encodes CASSGTGDLNTEAFF.

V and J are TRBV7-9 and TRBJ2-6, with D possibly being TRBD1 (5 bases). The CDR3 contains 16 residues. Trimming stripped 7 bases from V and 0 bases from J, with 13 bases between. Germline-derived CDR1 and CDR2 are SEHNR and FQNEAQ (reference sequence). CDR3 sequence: CASKTVYVSGANVLTF. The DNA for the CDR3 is TGTGCCAGCAAGACAGTCTATGTCTCTGGGGCCAACGTCCTGACTTTC.

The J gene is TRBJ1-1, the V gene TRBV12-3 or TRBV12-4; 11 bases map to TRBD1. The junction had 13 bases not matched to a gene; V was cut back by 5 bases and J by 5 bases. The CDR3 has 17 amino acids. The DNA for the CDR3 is TGTGCCAGCAGTACCTCGGACAGGGGGCACTGGGGTACTGAAGCTTTCTTT. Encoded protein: CASSTSDRGHWGTEAFF.